These T cell receptor beta chains were read from a single sample in a study of T-cell reconstitution after alpha-beta-depleted transplantation in children. A single record per CDR3 protein comes from TCRdb applying MiXCR to the PCR reads. The sample lists hundreds of thousands of distinct CDR3 sequences; 16% were seen once. This material consisted of PBMCs from the stem cell graft donor, taken from the stem cell graft. Receptors were obtained from a human donor who donated a stem cell graft to a child with acute myeloid leukemia. CDR3s include the opening cysteine and the closing phenylalanine or tryptophan. Fields, in order: V gene, J gene, D gene, clone size, CDR3 DNA, CDR3 protein. A D gene is named only where the DNA matches it firmly. Clone size appears in some rows only: once, few, many, or a class for an expanded clone.

>TRBV20-1|TRBJ2-3|.|.
TGCAGCGCCGCTGAGGGGGATACAGATACGCAGTATTTT
CSAAEGDTDTQYF
>TRBV7-8|TRBJ2-3|TRBD1|.
TGTGCCAGCAGCTCAAGAGGGACAGGGGTTACAGATACGCAGTATTTT
CASSSRGTGVTDTQYF
>TRBV7-9|TRBJ2-2|.|.
TGTGCCAGCAGCCCGGACTTGCGGACCGGGGAGCTGTTTTTT
CASSPDLRTGELFF
>TRBV21-1|TRBJ1-5|.|few
TGTGCCAGCAGCAGCGGGACAGATAGCAATCAGCCCCAGCATTTT
CASSSGTDSNQPQHF
>TRBV20-1|TRBJ2-4|TRBD2|few
TGCAGTGCCAACCCCCTACTAGCGGGGGGGCCCGGATACATTCAGTACTTC
CSANPLLAGGPGYIQYF
>TRBV7-2|TRBJ2-1|.|.
TGTGCCAGCAGCTTAGGGGGAAAGGAGCAGTTCTTC
CASSLGGKEQFF
>TRBV12-3/TRBV12-4|TRBJ1-2|.|.
TGTGCCAGCAGTTTTCGGGCAGGGAATAACGCTAACTATGGCTACACCTTC
CASSFRAGNNANYGYTF
>TRBV28|TRBJ1-5|.|.
TGTGCCAGCAGTTTACCCCTTGATCGGCCCCAGCATTTT
CASSLPLDRPQHF
>TRBV6-2/TRBV6-3|TRBJ2-2|TRBD2|many
TGTGCCAGCAGTTACTCGATTGGGCCTAGCGGGGGGGCAGACACCGGGGAGCTGTTTTTT
CASSYSIGPSGGADTGELFF
>TRBV20-1|TRBJ1-5|TRBD1|many
TGCAGTGCCCAAGACCAGGGGGATCAGCCCCAGCATTTT
CSAQDQGDQPQHF
>TRBV7-2|TRBJ2-2|TRBD1|.
TGTGCCAGGAGCTCGTTGACAGGGGGCACCGGGGAGCTGTTTTTT
CARSSLTGGTGELFF
>TRBV30|TRBJ1-2|.|.
TGTGCCTGGGAGGGGCTGTACTATGGCTACACCTTC
CAWEGLYYGYTF
>TRBV7-3|TRBJ2-3|.|few
TGTGCCAGCAGCTTAAGGGCCAATGCAGATACGCAGTATTTT
CASSLRANADTQYF
>TRBV29-1|TRBJ2-1|.|many
TGCAGCGTTGAACAGAGCTCCTACAATGAGCAGTTCTTC
CSVEQSSYNEQFF
>TRBV20-1|TRBJ2-3|TRBD2|many
TGCAGTGCTAGCACTAGCGGGAGAAGCACAGATACGCAGTATTTT
CSASTSGRSTDTQYF
>TRBV5-6|TRBJ1-6|TRBD1|many
TGTGCCAGCAGCTTGGGGACCGGGACAGGGGATTCACCCCTCCACTTT
CASSLGTGTGDSPLHF
>TRBV9|TRBJ2-6|.|.
TGTGCCAGCAGCGTAGGAAACGGACAATCTCCCTCTGGGGCCAACGTCCTGACTTTC
CASSVGNGQSPSGANVLTF
>TRBV24-1|TRBJ2-2|TRBD1|.
TGTGCCACCAGGAGACAGGGAGACACCGGGGAGCTGTTTTTT
CATRRQGDTGELFF
>TRBV4-3|TRBJ2-5|TRBD2|.
TGCGCCAGCAGCCAAGGACTAGCGGGGCGAGAGACCCAGTACTTC
CASSQGLAGRETQYF
>TRBV11-2|TRBJ2-3|.|many
TGTGCCAGCAGCGACGGGTGGGGAAGCACAGATACGCAGTATTTT
CASSDGWGSTDTQYF
>TRBV15|TRBJ1-4|TRBD1|.
TGTGCCACCAGCGCATGGACAGGGGAGAATGAAAAACTGTTTTTT
CATSAWTGENEKLFF
>TRBV7-9|TRBJ2-7|.|.
TGTGCCAGCAGCACTTACGGAGGCGTCTACGAGCAGTACTTC
CASSTYGGVYEQYF
>TRBV10-2|TRBJ1-2|.|many
TGCGCCAGCAGTGAGTCGAAATTAGAGACGAGCCTTCTCTATGGCTACACCTTC
CASSESKLETSLLYGYTF
>TRBV12-3/TRBV12-4|TRBJ1-2|TRBD1|.
TGTGCCAGCAGTTTGGGACAGGGGGCAGCTGGCTACACCTTC
CASSLGQGAAGYTF
>TRBV20-1|TRBJ2-3|.|few
TGCAGGGCTAGAGATTCTATGGGCCTGGCGCCAGATACGCAGTATTTT
CRARDSMGLAPDTQYF
>TRBV7-3|TRBJ2-7|TRBD1|few
TGTGCCAGCAGCTTTACAGGGGACTCCTACGAGCAGTACTTC
CASSFTGDSYEQYF
>TRBV5-1|TRBJ2-5|.|.
TGCGCCAGCAGCCCCGAGAATCGGGCCTGGGAGACCCAGTACTTC
CASSPENRAWETQYF
>TRBV4-1|TRBJ1-1|.|.
TGCGCCAGCAGCCAAAATGAGGGGAGGACTGAAGCTTTCTTT
CASSQNEGRTEAFF
>TRBV20-1|TRBJ2-1|.|many
TGCAGTGCTAGGCCGGGGAGCTCCTACAATGAGCAGTTCTTC
CSARPGSSYNEQFF
>TRBV13|TRBJ2-3|.|many
TGTGCCAGCAGCTTAAGGCCAACTAGCACAGATACGCAGTATTTT
CASSLRPTSTDTQYF
>TRBV7-9|TRBJ1-1|.|few
TGTGCCAGCAGCTTAGTTGCCCAGGGCGGCACTGAAGCTTTCTTT
CASSLVAQGGTEAFF
>TRBV20-1|TRBJ2-3|.|many
TGCAGTGCTAGTGGACAGACTGTTAGCACAGATACGCAGTATTTT
CSASGQTVSTDTQYF
>TRBV5-1|TRBJ1-1|TRBD1|.
TGCGCCAGCAGCCGCTCCGGAGGGACAGATGAAGCTTTCTTT
CASSRSGGTDEAFF
>TRBV21-1|TRBJ2-3|.|few
TGTGCCAGCAGCAAACAGGGGGCGGATACGCAGTATTTT
CASSKQGADTQYF
>TRBV11-1|TRBJ2-6|TRBD1|.
TGTGCCAGCAGCCTTACTGGACAGGCGATCTCTGGGGCCAACGTCCTGACTTTC
CASSLTGQAISGANVLTF
>TRBV12-3/TRBV12-4|TRBJ2-6|TRBD1|few
TGTGCCAGCAGTTTCAGGGGACAGGGAATCCCTGGGGCCAACGTCCTGACTTTC
CASSFRGQGIPGANVLTF
>TRBV5-1|TRBJ2-1|.|many
TGCGCCAGCAGCTTAGTTGCGGTGAATGAGCAGTTCTTC
CASSLVAVNEQFF
>TRBV2|TRBJ2-1|.|.
TGTGCCAGGGGGGCCCTAAAGGGTGTTGAGCAGTTCTTC
CARGALKGVEQFF
>TRBV5-6|TRBJ1-4|.|few
TGTGCCAGCAGCTTGGACGGAAATGAAAAACTGTTTTTT
CASSLDGNEKLFF
>TRBV20-1|TRBJ2-7|.|many
TGCAGTGCCCGGGCAGGGATATACGAGCAGTACTTC
CSARAGIYEQYF
>TRBV20-1|TRBJ2-1|TRBD2|few
TGCAGTGCTTGGCCCAAGCTAGCGGGGGGGTTACGGAATGAGCAGTTCTTC
CSAWPKLAGGLRNEQFF
>TRBV20-1|TRBJ2-1|.|once
TGCAGTGCTAGGCGTCCATACAATGAGCAGTTCTTC
CSARRPYNEQFF
>TRBV12-3/TRBV12-4|TRBJ1-1|TRBD1|.
TGTGCCAGCAATCTGGACAGGACCCACACTGAAGCTTTCTTT
CASNLDRTHTEAFF
>TRBV20-1|TRBJ2-1|TRBD2|many
TGCAGTGCTAGACTCCGGGGGGGGCCTTACAATGAGCAGTTCTTC
CSARLRGGPYNEQFF
>TRBV5-1|TRBJ1-2|TRBD1|.
TGCGCCAGCAGCTTGGGTTGGCTCGGGGACAGGAGCCCCTCTAACTATGGCTACACCTTC
CASSLGWLGDRSPSNYGYTF
>TRBV11-1|TRBJ2-7|TRBD1|.
TGTGCCAGCAGCTCAAGGAGTCAGTTGGGACAGGGTTACGAGCAGTACTTC
CASSSRSQLGQGYEQYF
>TRBV5-6|TRBJ2-2|TRBD1|.
TGTGCCAGCAGCTTGGGACAGGGGTACACCGGGCAGCTGTTTTTT
CASSLGQGYTGQLFF
>TRBV28|TRBJ2-1|.|.
TGTGCCAGCAGTTTTAGGTCACCTGGGACATACAATGAGCAGTTCTTC
CASSFRSPGTYNEQFF
>TRBV20-1|TRBJ1-5|.|many
TGCAGTGCTAGAGCGATAACAGGGCTGGTTGGGACCCAGCATTTT
CSARAITGLVGTQHF
>TRBV29-1|TRBJ2-4|.|many
TGCAGCGTTAGGACAGACCAGAGTAACATTCAGTACTTC
CSVRTDQSNIQYF
>TRBV4-1|TRBJ1-2|TRBD1|.
TGCGCCAGCAGCCAAAAGGACAGGAGTAACTATGGCTACACCTTC
CASSQKDRSNYGYTF
>TRBV28|TRBJ2-2|.|.
TGTGCCAGCAGTCCCTCAGATCCCGGGGAGCTGTTTTTT
CASSPSDPGELFF
>TRBV15|TRBJ2-3|TRBD1|.
TGTGCCACCAGCATTAAACCGGGACAGGGGGTAAGGGATACGCAGTATTTT
CATSIKPGQGVRDTQYF